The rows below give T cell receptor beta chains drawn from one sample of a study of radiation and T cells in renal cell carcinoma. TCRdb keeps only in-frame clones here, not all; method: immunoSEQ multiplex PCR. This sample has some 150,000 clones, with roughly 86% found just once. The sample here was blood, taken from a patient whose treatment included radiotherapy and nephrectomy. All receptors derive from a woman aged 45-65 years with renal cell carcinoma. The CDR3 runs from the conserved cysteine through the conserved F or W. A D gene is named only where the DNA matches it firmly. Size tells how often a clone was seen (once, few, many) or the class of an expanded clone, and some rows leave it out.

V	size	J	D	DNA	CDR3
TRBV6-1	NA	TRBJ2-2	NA	TGTGCCAGCAGGAACACCGGGGAGCTGTTTTTT	CASRNTGELFF
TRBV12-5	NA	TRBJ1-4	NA	TGTGCTAGTGGTTTGTCGTCAGGGATAGGTGATGAAAAACTGTTTTTT	CASGLSSGIGDEKLFF
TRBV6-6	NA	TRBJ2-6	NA	TGTGCCAGCAGTTATTGGTCCTCTGGGGCCAACGTCCTGACTTTC	CASSYWSSGANVLTF
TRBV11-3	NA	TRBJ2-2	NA	TGTGCCAGCAGGGGGGATAGGGCCGGGGAGCTGTTTTTT	CASRGDRAGELFF
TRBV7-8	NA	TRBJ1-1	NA	TGTGCCAGCAGCCACCGGGATATCATGGTGAACACTGAAGCTTTCTTT	CASSHRDIMVNTEAFF
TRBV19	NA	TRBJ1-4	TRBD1	TGTGCCAGTAGTGCCGGGACAGCCTTCGTTGTATATCAACTGTTTTTT	CASSAGTAFVVYQLFF
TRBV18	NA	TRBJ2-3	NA	TGTGCCAGCTCACAGGACTCTTTAACAGATACGCAGTATTTT	CASSQDSLTDTQYF
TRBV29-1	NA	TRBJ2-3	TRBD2	TGCAGCGTTACCTCACTAGCGGGAACAGATACGCAGTATTTT	CSVTSLAGTDTQYF
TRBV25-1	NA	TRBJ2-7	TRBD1	TGTGCCAGCAGTGAGGCCGGGACAGGTGTCTACGAGCAGTACTTC	CASSEAGTGVYEQYF
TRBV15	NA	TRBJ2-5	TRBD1	TGTGCCACCAGCAGAGATCTACAGGGGGCTTATGAGACCCAGTACTTC	CATSRDLQGAYETQYF
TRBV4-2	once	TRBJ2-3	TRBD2	TGTGCCAGCAGCCAATCCCTAGCGGCGGGTGCAGATACGCAGTATTTT	CASSQSLAAGADTQYF
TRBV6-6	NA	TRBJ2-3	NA	TGTGCCAGCAGTTACCCAGATACGCAGTATTTT	CASSYPDTQYF
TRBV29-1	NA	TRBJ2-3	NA	TGCAGCGTTGACCTCACAGATACGCAGTATTTT	CSVDLTDTQYF
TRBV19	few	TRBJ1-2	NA	TGTGCCAGTAGTCGGCAGGGCGTCAACTATGGCTACACCTTC	CASSRQGVNYGYTF
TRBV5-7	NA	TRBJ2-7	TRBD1	TGTGCCAGCAGCTTCCCCGACAGGGAAAACTACGAGCAGTACTTC	CASSFPDRENYEQYF
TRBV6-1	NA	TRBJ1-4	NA	TGTGCCAGCAACAGGATCGGAATTGAAAAACTGTTTTTT	CASNRIGIEKLFF
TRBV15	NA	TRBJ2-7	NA	TGTGCCACCAGCCGGCCAGGGAGCAACGAGCAGTACTTC	CATSRPGSNEQYF
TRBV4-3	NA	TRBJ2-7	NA	TGCGCCAGCAGCCGAGGGACCTCAACACCCGAGCAGTACTTC	CASSRGTSTPEQYF
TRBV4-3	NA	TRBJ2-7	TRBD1	TGCGCCAGCAGCCAAAGACAGGGGCTATACGAGCAGTACTTC	CASSQRQGLYEQYF
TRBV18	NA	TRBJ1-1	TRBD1	TGTGCCAGCTCAAGGGACAGCAAGAACACTGAAGCTTTCTTT	CASSRDSKNTEAFF
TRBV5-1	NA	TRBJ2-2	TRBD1	TGCGCCAGCAGCCTGAACGTGGACAGGACGACCGGGGAGCTGTTTTTT	CASSLNVDRTTGELFF
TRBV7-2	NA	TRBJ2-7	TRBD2	TGTGCCAGCAGCTTCGGGACTAGCGGGGGCTACGAGCAGTACTTC	CASSFGTSGGYEQYF
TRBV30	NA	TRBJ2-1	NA	TGTGCCTGGGCCGGGACACCGATACTGCAGTTCTTC	CAWAGTPILQFF
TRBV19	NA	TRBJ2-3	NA	TGTGCCAGTATTTCAGGGGGGGGGACGCAGTATTTT	CASISGGGTQYF
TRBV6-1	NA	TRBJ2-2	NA	TGTGCCAGCAGTGAAGCGCTGTACACCGGGGAGCTGTTTTTT	CASSEALYTGELFF
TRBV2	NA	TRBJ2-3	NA	TGTGCCAGCACCGCAGGGACGGCTAGCACAGATACGCAGTATTTT	CASTAGTASTDTQYF
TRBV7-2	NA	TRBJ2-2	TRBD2	TGTGCCAGCAGCCTACGGACTCGCGGGGGGGTAGCCGGGGAGCTGTTTTTT	CASSLRTRGGVAGELFF
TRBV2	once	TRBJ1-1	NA	TGTGCCAGCAGTGGGGTGGGGGGAGCTTTCTTT	CASSGVGGAFF
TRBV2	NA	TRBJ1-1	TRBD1	TGTGCCAGTTGCCGGACGGCAGGGGGGAACACTGAAGCTTTCTTT	CASCRTAGGNTEAFF
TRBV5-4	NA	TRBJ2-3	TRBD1	TGTGCCAGCAGCAAGGACAGGGCAGATACGCAGTATTTT	CASSKDRADTQYF
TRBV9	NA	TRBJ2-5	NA	TGTGCCAGCAGCGTGGGACTTCAAGAGACCCAGTACTTC	CASSVGLQETQYF
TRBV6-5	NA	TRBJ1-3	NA	TGTGCCAGCAGTTACGCCAGGACTCTCTCTGGAAACACCATATATTTT	CASSYARTLSGNTIYF
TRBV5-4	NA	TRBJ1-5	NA	TGTGCCAGCAGCCGTAACCCTTCAAGTCAGCCCCAGCATTTT	CASSRNPSSQPQHF
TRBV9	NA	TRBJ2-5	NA	TGTGCCAGCAGCCGACACCAACTACGACCGACCCAGTACTTC	CASSRHQLRPTQYF
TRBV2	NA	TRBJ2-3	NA	TGTGCCAGCAGTGACGTGAATAGCTACGATACGCAGTATTTT	CASSDVNSYDTQYF
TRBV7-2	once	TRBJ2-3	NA	TGTGCCAGCAGCTTGGACTATTCCGATACGCAGTATTTT	CASSLDYSDTQYF
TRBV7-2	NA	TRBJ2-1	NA	TGTGCCAGCAGGTGGGGAGTTGAGCAGTTCTTC	CASRWGVEQFF
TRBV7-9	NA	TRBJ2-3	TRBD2	TGTGCCAGCAGCCTCAGCGGGGGGCCTACAGATACGCAGTATTTT	CASSLSGGPTDTQYF
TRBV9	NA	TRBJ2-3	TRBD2	TGTGCCAGCAGCGTATCAGCGGGGGCGAGCACAGATACGCAGTATTTT	CASSVSAGASTDTQYF